One sample yielded the 25 T cell receptor beta chains listed below, sequenced in a study of blood T cell repertoires in COVID-19. Generated by immunoSEQ multiplex PCR, the TCRdb table keeps only in-frame clones and is missing some. Of almost 250,000 clones in the sample, 70% to 90% were seen once. Input material: PBMCs or T cells enriched from blood (not recorded which). Receptors were obtained from a woman between 50 and 59 years old who had recovered from COVID-19.

The chain is built from TRBV27 and TRBJ1-6; D unresolved. The V end was cut by 2 bases, the J end by 6 bases, with 14 bases between. Germline V gives CDR1 MNHEY, CDR2 SMNVEV (reference sequence). The CDR3 has 16 amino acids. This chain's CDR3 is CASSLVRGFSNSPLHF. The CDR3 DNA is TGTGCCAGCAGTTTAGTCAGAGGTTTCTCTAATTCACCCCTCCACTTT.

This clone was seen just once. The rearrangement joins TRBV18 to TRBJ2-5; 8 bases are shared with TRBD1. Germline lookup yields CDR1 KGHSH and CDR2 LQKENI. The trim removed 3 bases at V and 0 bases at J, leaving 0 bases unmatched. The CDR3 has 14 amino acids. CDR3 DNA: TGTGCCAGCTCACCGGGACAGGACCAAGAGACCCAGTACTTC. Residues: CASSPGQDQETQYF.

J is TRBJ2-1 and V is TRBV6-5; tentatively, D is TRBD2 (6 bases). Deletions cut 5 bases from V and 6 bases from J, with 14 bases between. Germline lookup yields CDR1 MNHEY and CDR2 SVGAGI. The CDR3 contains 14 residues. CDR3 sequence (DNA): TGTGCCAGCAGTAAAAAGGGACTCCTCAATGAGCAGTTCTTC. Amino acid sequence: CASSKKGLLNEQFF.

J is TRBJ2-1 and V is TRBV5-1, with D unresolved. The CDR3 is 15 residues long. V lost 2 bases, J lost 0 bases, and 9 bases lay in between. The germline V gene has CDR1 SGHRS and CDR2 YFSETQ. The CDR3 coding sequence is TGCGCCAGCAGCTTCTACGTCGGCTCCTACAATGAGCAGTTCTTC. This codes for CASSFYVGSYNEQFF.

This chain connects TRBV4-2 to TRBJ2-2; D gene unclear. The CDR3 is 13 residues long. Germline CDR1 reads LGHNA; CDR2 reads YNFKEQ. The V end was cut by 1 base, the J end by 7 bases, with 7 bases between. The CDR3 sequence: CASSQGPSGELFF. As DNA, the CDR3 is TGTGCCAGCAGCCAAGGTCCTAGCGGGGAGCTGTTTTTT.

V is TRBV29-1 and J is TRBJ2-5; D perhaps matches TRBD1 (6 bases). The germline V gene has CDR1 SQVTM and CDR2 ANQGSEA. Trimming cost V 4 bases and J 0 bases, with 9 bases left between them. The length of the CDR3 is 13 residues. The CDR3 is CSVVGGNQETQYF. CDR3 sequence (DNA): TGCAGCGTTGTTGGGGGCAACCAAGAGACCCAGTACTTC.

The gene calls are TRBV29-1 and TRBJ2-7; 7 nucleotides align to TRBD2. J gave up 7 bases and V 1 base, and 7 bases lay outside the gene matches. Germline CDR1 is SQVTM and CDR2 is ANQGSEA. The CDR3 covers 13 residues. The DNA of the CDR3 is TGCAGCGTTGAAGTTGGTCTAGCGGCAGAGCAGTACTTC. It is translated as CSVEVGLAAEQYF.

The chain has TRBV10-3 and TRBJ1-2; D is unclear. The V end was cut by 0 bases, the J end by 8 bases, with 16 bases between. Germline CDR1 ENHRY, CDR2 SYGVKD. The CDR3 covers 15 residues. The CDR3 sequence is CAISESVVAGFGYTF. The CDR3 DNA follows: TGTGCCATCAGTGAGTCCGTAGTGGCAGGTTTCGGCTACACCTTC.

This clone was seen once. CDR3: CASSLPREGNIQYF. CDR3 DNA: TGTGCCAGCAGCTTGCCCAGGGAGGGCAACATTCAGTACTTC. This chain links TRBV5-4 with TRBJ2-4, with 7 bases that match TRBD2. The germline gives CDR1 SGHNT, CDR2 YYREEE (reference sequence). The CDR3 totals 14 residues. V shed 1 base, J shed 7 bases, and the junction held 5 bases outside the gene matches.

V is TRBV14 and J is TRBJ2-1; D perhaps matches TRBD2 (6 bases). The length of the CDR3 is 17 residues. Per the germline V gene, CDR1 is SGHDN and CDR2 is FVKESK. V lost 4 bases and J lost 4, with 20 bases in between. The CDR3 DNA reads as TGTGCCAGCAGCCTCACCGGGCCCCGGGGACTTTACAATGAGCAGTTCTTC. It specifies CASSLTGPRGLYNEQFF.

V gene TRBV27 combines with J gene TRBJ1-4; tentatively, D is TRBD1 (6 bases). Germline V gene lookup returns CDR1 MNHEY and CDR2 SMNVEV (reference sequence). V was pared by 6 bases and J by 5 bases, with 16 bases between. The CDR3 is made up of 15 amino acids. The CDR3 here is CASSLTTGLNEKLFF. The CDR3 nucleotides read TGTGCCAGCAGCCTTACGACAGGATTAAATGAAAAACTGTTTTTT. Using reference TRBV27 and TRBJ1-4 for the parts outside the CDR3, the full variable domain is EAQVTQNPRYLITVTGKKLTVTCSQNMNHEYMSWYRQDPGLGLRQIYYSMNVEVTDKGDVPEGYKVSRKEKRNFPLILESPSPNQTSLYFCASSLTTGLNEKLFFGSGTQLSVL.

The rearrangement joins TRBV3-1 (or the pseudogene TRBV3-2) to TRBJ1-5, with 7 bases lining up with TRBD1. The junction had 5 bases not matched to a gene; V was cut back by 3 bases and J by 3 bases. From germline, CDR1 is LGHDT and CDR2 YNNKEL (reference sequence). The CDR3 spans 15 residues. The CDR3 sequence: CASSHGTVNNQPQHF. In nucleotides, the CDR3 is TGTGCCAGCAGCCACGGGACAGTAAACAATCAGCCCCAGCATTTT.

The chain carries TRBV5-1 and TRBJ1-4, with 9 positions matching TRBD1. The trim removed 7 bases at V and 8 bases at J, leaving 6 bases unmatched. This CDR3 comprises 13 residues. Looked up from germline, CDR1 is SGHRS and CDR2 is YFSETQ. CDR3 loop: CASGDRAGEKLFF. CDR3 bases: TGCGCCAGCGGGGACAGGGCGGGGGAAAAACTGTTTTTT.

The chain joins TRBV27 to TRBJ1-5; D is unresolved. Germline V lookup: CDR1 MNHEY, CDR2 SMNVEV (reference sequence). The CDR3 is 14 residues long. V was shortened by 8 bases and J by 7 bases, with 18 bases between the two germline ends. CDR3 loop: CASSSNGVGQPQHF. The CDR3 DNA reads TGTGCCAGCTCAAGTAACGGGGTAGGACAGCCCCAGCATTTT.

This chain uses TRBV5-1 with TRBJ2-1; the D gene is possibly TRBD1 (5 bases). Per the germline V gene, CDR1 is SGHRS and CDR2 is YFSETQ. This CDR3 is built from 14 residues. V was trimmed by 6 bases and J by 7 bases, leaving 17 bases between them. This chain's CDR3 is CASKLGREGNEQFF. Written as DNA, the CDR3 is TGCGCCAGCAAATTGGGCAGGGAAGGGAATGAGCAGTTCTTC.

J is TRBJ2-3 and V is TRBV28; D call uncertain. This CDR3 has 11 residues. From germline, CDR1 is MDHEN and CDR2 SYDVKM. Trimming removed 6 bases from V and 4 bases from J, with 5 bases in between. The CDR3, as DNA: TGTGCCAGCAGGGCCTCAGATACGCAGTATTTT. This codes for CASRASDTQYF.

The rearrangement joins TRBV5-1 to TRBJ1-2; possibly TRBD1 for D (6 bases). Looked up from germline, CDR1 is SGHRS and CDR2 is YFSETQ. The CDR3 spans 14 residues. The germline V and J ends were trimmed by 4 bases and 2 bases, with 12 bases remaining between them. The CDR3 spells CASSLVQGNYGYTF. The CDR3 DNA reads TGCGCCAGCAGCCTCGTCCAGGGGAACTATGGCTACACCTTC.

This chain uses TRBV28 with TRBJ1-1, with TRBD1 matching 7 bases. With V trimmed by 5 bases and J by 3 bases, 9 bases remained unmatched. Germline CDR1 and CDR2: MDHEN and SYDVKM. This CDR3 is 15 amino acids long. The CDR3 loop is CASSPLGRGDTEAFF. The CDR3 DNA follows: TGTGCCAGCAGTCCCCTGGGCAGGGGGGACACTGAAGCTTTCTTT.

This clone occurred once. The gene calls are TRBV3-1 (or the pseudogene TRBV3-2) and TRBJ1-3; tentative D call: TRBD1 (6 bases). Trimming stripped 6 bases from V and 2 bases from J, with 17 bases between. Germline V lookup: CDR1 LGHDT, CDR2 YNNKEL (reference sequence). The CDR3 has 16 amino acids. CDR3 sequence: CASRLTVRGPGNTIYF. CDR3 DNA: TGTGCCAGCAGGCTGACAGTCAGGGGTCCTGGAAACACCATATATTTT.

V and J are TRBV27 and TRBJ1-1; 11 bases are a match to TRBD1. Per the germline V gene, CDR1 is MNHEY and CDR2 is SMNVEV (reference sequence). The CDR3 runs to 16 residues. The ends lost 5 bases at V and 3 bases at J; junction bases unmatched: 8. CDR3 nucleotide sequence: TGTGCCAGCAGTCCCGGGACAGGGGGGCGGGACACTGAAGCTTTCTTT. Protein: CASSPGTGGRDTEAFF.

The chain couples TRBV5-1 to TRBJ2-2; possibly TRBD1 for D (5 bases). The CDR3 is made up of 17 amino acids. The germline V and J ends were trimmed by 1 base and 1 base, with 14 bases remaining between them. Germline-derived CDR1 and CDR2 are SGHRS and YFSETQ. The CDR3 bases are TGCGCCAGCAGCTTGAGGGGCCAGGGTCGGAACACCGGGGAGCTGTTTTTT. It is translated as CASSLRGQGRNTGELFF.

The chain combines TRBV13 with TRBJ1-1; 7 nucleotides match TRBD1. Germline CDR1 reads PRHDT; CDR2 reads FYEKMQ (reference sequence). CDR3 length: 14 residues. The junction had 4 bases not matched to a gene; V was cut back by 5 bases and J by 1 base. The CDR3 nucleotides are TGTGCCAGCAGCCCCGGGACAGAGAACACTGAAGCTTTCTTT. Its protein product is CASSPGTENTEAFF.

The chain recombines TRBV28 with TRBJ1-1; D gene uncertain. Trimming shortened V by 8 bases and J by 4 bases, and 14 bases separated the two germline ends. The CDR3 sequence is 13 residues long. Germline V gene lookup returns CDR1 MDHEN and CDR2 SYDVKM. CDR3 nucleotide sequence: TGTGCCAGCCCCCCCGCGGTAGGCACTGAAGCTTTCTTT. As protein: CASPPAVGTEAFF. Using reference TRBV28 and TRBJ1-1 for the parts outside the CDR3, the full variable domain is DVKVTQSSRYLVKRTGEKVFLECVQDMDHENMFWYRQDPGLGLRLIYFSYDVKMKEKGDIPEGYSVSREKKERFSLILESASTNQTSMYLCASPPAVGTEAFFGQGTRLTVV.

The rearrangement links TRBV19 to TRBJ1-5, with TRBD1 as a possible D gene (6 bases). Germline CDR1 reads LNHDA; CDR2 reads SQIVND (reference sequence). The CDR3 totals 13 residues. The ends were cut back, 6 bases at V and 6 bases at J, with 12 bases in the middle. CDR3 nucleotides: TGTGCCAGTAGCCCGACAGGCATTCAGCCCCAGCATTTT. Protein sequence: CASSPTGIQPQHF.

The gene calls are TRBV27 and TRBJ1-6; TRBD1 matches 7 bases. The V and J ends lost 8 bases and 5 bases, in that order; junction bases with no gene match: 9. Germline assignment: CDR1 MNHEY and CDR2 SMNVEV (reference sequence). The CDR3 has 15 residues. For the CDR3, the DNA is TGTGCCAGCCATACAGGGGCGCACAATAATTCACCCCTCCACTTT. Amino acid sequence: CASHTGAHNNSPLHF.